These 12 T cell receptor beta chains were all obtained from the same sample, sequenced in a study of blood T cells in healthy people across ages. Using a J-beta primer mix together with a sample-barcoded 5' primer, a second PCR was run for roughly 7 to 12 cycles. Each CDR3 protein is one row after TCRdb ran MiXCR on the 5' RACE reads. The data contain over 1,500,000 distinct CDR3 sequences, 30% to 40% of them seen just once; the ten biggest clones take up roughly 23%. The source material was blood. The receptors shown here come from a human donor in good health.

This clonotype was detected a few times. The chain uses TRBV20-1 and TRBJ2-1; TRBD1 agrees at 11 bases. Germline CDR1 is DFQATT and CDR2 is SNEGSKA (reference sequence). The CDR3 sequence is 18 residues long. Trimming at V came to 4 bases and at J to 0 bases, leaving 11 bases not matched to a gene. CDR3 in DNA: TGCAGTGCTACACACCGGGACAGGGGGTTGCGCTCCTACAATGAGCAGTTCTTC. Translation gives CSATHRDRGLRSYNEQFF.

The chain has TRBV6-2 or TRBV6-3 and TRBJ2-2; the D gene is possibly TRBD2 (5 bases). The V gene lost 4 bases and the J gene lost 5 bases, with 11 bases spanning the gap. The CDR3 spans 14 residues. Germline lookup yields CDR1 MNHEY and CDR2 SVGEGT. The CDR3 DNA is TGTGCCAGCAGTTCCTCCGGGGATACCGGGGAGCTGTTTTTT. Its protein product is CASSSSGDTGELFF.

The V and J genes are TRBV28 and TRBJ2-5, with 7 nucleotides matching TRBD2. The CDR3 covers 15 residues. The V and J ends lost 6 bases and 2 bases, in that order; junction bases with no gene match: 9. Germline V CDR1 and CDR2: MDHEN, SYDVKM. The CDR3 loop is CASSPAGVQQETQYF. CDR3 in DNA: TGTGCCAGCAGCCCCGCGGGGGTCCAACAAGAGACCCAGTACTTC.

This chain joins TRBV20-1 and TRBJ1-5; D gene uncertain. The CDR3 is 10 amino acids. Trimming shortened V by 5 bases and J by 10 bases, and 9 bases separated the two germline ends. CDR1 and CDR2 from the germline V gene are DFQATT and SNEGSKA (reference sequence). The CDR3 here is CSAGEEPQHF. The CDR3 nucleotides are TGCAGTGCTGGGGAAGAACCCCAGCATTTT.

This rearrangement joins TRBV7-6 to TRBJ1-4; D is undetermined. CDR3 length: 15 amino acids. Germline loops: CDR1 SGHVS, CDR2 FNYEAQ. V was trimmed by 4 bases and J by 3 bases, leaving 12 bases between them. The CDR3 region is CASSSRSASNEKLFF. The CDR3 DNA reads TGTGCCAGCAGCTCCAGGAGTGCTTCTAATGAAAAACTGTTTTTT.

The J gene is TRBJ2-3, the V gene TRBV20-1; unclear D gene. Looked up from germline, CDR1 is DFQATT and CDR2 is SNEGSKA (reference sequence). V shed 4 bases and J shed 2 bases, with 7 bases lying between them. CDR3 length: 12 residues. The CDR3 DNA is TGCAGTGCTACGGTGCACACAGATACGCAGTATTTT. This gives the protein CSATVHTDTQYF.

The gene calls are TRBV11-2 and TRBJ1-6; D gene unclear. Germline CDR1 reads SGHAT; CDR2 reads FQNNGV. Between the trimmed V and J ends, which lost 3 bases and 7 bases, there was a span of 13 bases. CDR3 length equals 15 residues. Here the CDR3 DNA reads TGTGCCAGCAGCTTGCAAAGACGAGGAAATTCACCCCTCCACTTT. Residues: CASSLQRRGNSPLHF. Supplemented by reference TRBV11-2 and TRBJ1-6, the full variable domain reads EAGVAQSPRYKIIEKRQSVAFWCNPISGHATLYWYQQILGQGPKLLIQFQNNGVVDDSQLPKDRFSAERLKGVDSTLKIQPAKLEDSAVYLCASSLQRRGNSPLHFGNGTRLTVT.

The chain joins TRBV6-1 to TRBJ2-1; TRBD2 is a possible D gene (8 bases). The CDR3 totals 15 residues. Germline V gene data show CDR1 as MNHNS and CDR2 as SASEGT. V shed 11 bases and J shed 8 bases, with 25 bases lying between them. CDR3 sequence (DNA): TGTGCCTCCCACAGGGGACTAGTCCCCCTCTATGAGCAGTTCTTC. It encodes CASHRGLVPLYEQFF.

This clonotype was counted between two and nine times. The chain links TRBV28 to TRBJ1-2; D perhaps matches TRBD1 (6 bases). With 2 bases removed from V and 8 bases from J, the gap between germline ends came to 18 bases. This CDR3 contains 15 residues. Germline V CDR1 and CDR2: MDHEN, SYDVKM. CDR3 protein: CASSLPRIRGGGYTF. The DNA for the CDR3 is TGTGCCAGCAGTTTACCCCGTATCAGGGGAGGCGGCTACACCTTC.

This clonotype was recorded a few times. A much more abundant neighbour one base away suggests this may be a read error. This chain's CDR3 is CAGSDRDYGYTF. CDR3 in DNA: TGTGCCGGCAGCGACCGGGACTATGGCTACACCTTC. The chain recombines TRBV5-6 with TRBJ1-2; D gene uncertain. The CDR3 extends over 12 amino acids. Per germline, CDR1 SGHDT and CDR2 YYEEEE. Full variable domain (outside the CDR3, taken from reference TRBV5-6 and TRBJ1-2): DAGVTQSPTHLIKTRGQQVTLRCSPKSGHDTVSWYQQALGQGPQFIFQYYEEEERQRGNFPDRFSGHQFPNYSSELNVNALLLGDSALYLCAGSDRDYGYTFGSGTRLTVV.

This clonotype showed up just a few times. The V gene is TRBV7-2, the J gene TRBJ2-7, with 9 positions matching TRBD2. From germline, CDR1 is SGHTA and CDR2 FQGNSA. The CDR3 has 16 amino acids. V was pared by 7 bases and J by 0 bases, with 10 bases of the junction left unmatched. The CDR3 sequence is CASKPPPGLASYEQYF. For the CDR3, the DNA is TGTGCCAGCAAACCGCCCCCGGGACTAGCCTCCTACGAGCAGTACTTC.

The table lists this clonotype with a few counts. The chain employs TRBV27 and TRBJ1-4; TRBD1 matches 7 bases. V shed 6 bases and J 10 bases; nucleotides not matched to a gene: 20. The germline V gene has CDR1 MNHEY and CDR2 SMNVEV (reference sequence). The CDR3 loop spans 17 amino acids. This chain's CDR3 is CASRPSGTVDRWGKLFF. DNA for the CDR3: TGTGCCAGCAGGCCATCCGGGACCGTGGACAGGTGGGGAAAACTGTTTTTT.